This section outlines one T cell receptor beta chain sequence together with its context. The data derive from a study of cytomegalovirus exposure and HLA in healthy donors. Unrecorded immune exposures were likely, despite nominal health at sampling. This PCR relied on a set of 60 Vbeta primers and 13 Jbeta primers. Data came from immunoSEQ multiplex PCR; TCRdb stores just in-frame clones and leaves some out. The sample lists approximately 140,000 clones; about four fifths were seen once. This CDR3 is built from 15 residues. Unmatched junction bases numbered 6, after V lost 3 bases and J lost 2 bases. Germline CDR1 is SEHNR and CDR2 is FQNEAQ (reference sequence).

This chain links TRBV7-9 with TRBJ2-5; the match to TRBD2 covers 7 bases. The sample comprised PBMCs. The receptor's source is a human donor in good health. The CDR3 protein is CASSFPGLLQETQYF. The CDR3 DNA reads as TGTGCCAGCAGCTTCCCGGGACTACTTCAAGAGACCCAGTACTTC.